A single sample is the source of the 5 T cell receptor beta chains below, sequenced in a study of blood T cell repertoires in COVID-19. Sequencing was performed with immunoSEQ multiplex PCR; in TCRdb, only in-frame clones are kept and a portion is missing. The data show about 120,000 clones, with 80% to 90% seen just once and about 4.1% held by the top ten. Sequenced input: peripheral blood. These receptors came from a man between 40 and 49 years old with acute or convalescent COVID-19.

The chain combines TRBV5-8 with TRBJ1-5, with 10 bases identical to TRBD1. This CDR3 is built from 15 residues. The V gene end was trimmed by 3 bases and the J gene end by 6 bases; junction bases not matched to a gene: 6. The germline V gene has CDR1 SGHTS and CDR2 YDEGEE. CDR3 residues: CASSSGQGQTQPQHF. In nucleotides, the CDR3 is TGTGCCAGCAGCTCGGGACAGGGGCAAACTCAGCCCCAGCATTTT.

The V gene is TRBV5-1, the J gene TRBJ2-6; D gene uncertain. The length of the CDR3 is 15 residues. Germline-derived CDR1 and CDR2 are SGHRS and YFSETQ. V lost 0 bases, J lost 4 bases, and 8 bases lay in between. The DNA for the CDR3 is TGCGCCAGCAGCTTGGACGGGTCCGGGGCCAACGTCCTGACTTTC. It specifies CASSLDGSGANVLTF.

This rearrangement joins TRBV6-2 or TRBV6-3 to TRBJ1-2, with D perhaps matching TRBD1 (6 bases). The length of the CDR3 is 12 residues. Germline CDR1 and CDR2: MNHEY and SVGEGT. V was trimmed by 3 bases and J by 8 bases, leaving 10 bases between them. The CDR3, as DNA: TGTGCCAGCAGTTATGAGGGGGACGGCTACACCTTC. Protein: CASSYEGDGYTF.

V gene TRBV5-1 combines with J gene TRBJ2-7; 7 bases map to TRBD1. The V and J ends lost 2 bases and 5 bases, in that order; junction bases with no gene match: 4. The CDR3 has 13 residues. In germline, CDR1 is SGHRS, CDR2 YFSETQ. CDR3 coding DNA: TGCGCCAGCAGCTTCAGGACAGGAAACGAGCAGTACTTC. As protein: CASSFRTGNEQYF.

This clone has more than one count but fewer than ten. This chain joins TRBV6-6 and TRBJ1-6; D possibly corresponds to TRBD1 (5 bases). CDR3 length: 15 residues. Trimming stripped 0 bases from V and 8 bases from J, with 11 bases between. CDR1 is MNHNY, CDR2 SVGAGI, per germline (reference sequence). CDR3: CASSYSSRDDSPLHF. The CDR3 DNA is TGTGCCAGCAGTTACTCGTCCAGGGATGATTCACCCCTCCACTTT.